One sample yielded the 5 T cell receptor beta chains listed below, sequenced in a study of blood T cell repertoires in COVID-19. Method: immunoSEQ multiplex PCR; TCRdb's copy keeps in-frame clones and lacks some. The table includes about 99,000 clones, roughly 90% detected once. The source material was peripheral blood. Receptor source: a woman of 80 years or more in a cohort sampled during active COVID-19.

J is TRBJ2-7 and V is TRBV6-5; 7 bases line up with TRBD2. Germline V lookup: CDR1 MNHEY, CDR2 SVGAGI. The J segment lost 2 bases and the V segment lost 5 bases, leaving 9 bases of the junction unmatched. The CDR3 runs to 15 residues. The CDR3 is CASSPSGTVAYEQYF. Here the CDR3 DNA reads TGTGCCAGCAGTCCAAGCGGGACTGTCGCCTACGAGCAGTACTTC.

V usage is TRBV7-6 and J usage is TRBJ2-1; possibly TRBD2 for D (5 bases). Germline V gene lookup returns CDR1 SGHVS and CDR2 FNYEAQ. The CDR3 runs 13 residues. The germline V and J ends were trimmed by 3 bases and 9 bases, with 12 bases remaining between them. CDR3 amino acids: CASSFTRFSEQFF. The CDR3 region has the DNA TGTGCCAGCAGCTTTACTAGGTTCAGTGAGCAGTTCTTC.

This chain links TRBV5-1 with TRBJ2-5, with 13 bases matching TRBD2. Per germline, CDR1 SGHRS and CDR2 YFSETQ. The V and J ends lost 4 bases and 4 bases, in that order; junction bases with no gene match: 7. The CDR3 has 16 residues. CDR3 in amino acids: CASSRDGLAGAETQYF. CDR3 nucleotide sequence: TGCGCCAGCAGCCGAGATGGACTAGCGGGAGCAGAGACCCAGTACTTC.

The chain recombines TRBV4-1 with TRBJ2-5, with 8 positions matching TRBD1. The CDR3 runs to 15 residues. V dropped 6 bases and J dropped 5; count of bases not matched to a gene: 11. Germline V gene sequence: CDR1 MGHRA, CDR2 YSYEKL. The CDR3 region has the DNA TGCGCCAGCAGTACCACAGGGGGTTGGGGGGAGACCCAGTACTTC. This codes for CASSTTGGWGETQYF.

The count of this clone is one. The V and J genes are TRBV6-6 and TRBJ1-6, with D hard to call. The germline gives CDR1 MNHNY, CDR2 SVGAGI (reference sequence). There are 15 residues in the CDR3. Trimming stripped 1 base from V and 8 bases from J, with 12 bases between. Here the CDR3 DNA reads TGTGCCAGCAGTTACTTCTCTGGCCAGGATTCACCCCTCCACTTT. Translation: CASSYFSGQDSPLHF.